Included here is one T cell receptor (beta chain) sequence, with context. Its cognate antigen is unknown. The J segment lost 4 bases and the V segment lost 8 bases, leaving 8 bases of the junction unmatched. The CDR3 has 14 amino acids. CDR1 and CDR2 (germline): PRHDT, FYEKMQ (reference sequence). Sequenced by immunoSEQ multiplex PCR; TCRdb stores in-frame clones only, minus some. The data contain about 130,000 clones, 92% of them singletons. This record belongs to a study of T cell responses to AZD1222 COVID-19 vaccine. Broader study findings: Vaccination with two AZD1222 doses was followed by a rise in Spike-specific TCR breadth and depth. Spike regions recognized by vaccine-associated CD4 TCRs spanned the protein, led by 160-218 and 743-854. It was only after the peak T cell response that any repertoires were sampled. It should be noted that donors were predominantly white British and more often female, and clonal diversity was possibly underestimated.

The starting material was peripheral blood, obtained 28 days after the second AZD1222 dose. This chain uses TRBV13 with TRBJ2-7; 10 bases line up with TRBD2. The TCR was taken from an adult who received the AZD1222 COVID-19 vaccine. CDR3 nucleotide sequence: TGTGCCAGCCAGGGGAGCGGGAGGGCGTACGAGCAGTACTTC. It translates to CASQGSGRAYEQYF.